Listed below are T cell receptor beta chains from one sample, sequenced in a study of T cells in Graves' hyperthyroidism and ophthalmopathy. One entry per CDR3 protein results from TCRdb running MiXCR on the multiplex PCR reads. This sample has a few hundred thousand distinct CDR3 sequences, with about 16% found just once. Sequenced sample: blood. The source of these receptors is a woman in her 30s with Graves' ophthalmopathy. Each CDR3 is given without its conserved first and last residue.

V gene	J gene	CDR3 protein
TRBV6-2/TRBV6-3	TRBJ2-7	ASSFTGWQY
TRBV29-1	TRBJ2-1	SGGRTGVGSEQF
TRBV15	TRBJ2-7	ATSRAGGPNEQY
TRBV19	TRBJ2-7	ASSQFLAQAAYEQY
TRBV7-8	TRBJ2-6	ASSFRPPGGSSGANVLT
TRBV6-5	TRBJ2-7	ASSYGPSGTYEQY
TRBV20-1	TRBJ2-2	SASKLGSSTGELF
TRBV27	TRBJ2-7	ASSWTGSLYEQY
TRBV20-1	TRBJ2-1	SVPRDPLYNEQF
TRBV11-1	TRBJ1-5	ASRQYVGGGQPQH
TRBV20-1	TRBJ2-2	SASNGLANTGELF
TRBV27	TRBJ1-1	ASSSSGLGRAF
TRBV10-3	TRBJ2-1	AISEGRRNEQF
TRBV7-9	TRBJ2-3	ASSLEEGMEDTQY
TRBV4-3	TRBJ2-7	ASSQDLGQVFYEQY
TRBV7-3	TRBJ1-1	ASSPQAPKSNTEAF
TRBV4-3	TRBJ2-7	ASSRLGGSQYEQY
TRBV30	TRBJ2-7	AWSVLRMDRNYEQY
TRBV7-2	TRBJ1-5	ASSLTDGDQPQH
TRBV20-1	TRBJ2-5	SSKLRGRALSQETQY
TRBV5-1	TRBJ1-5	ASSLAGANQPQH
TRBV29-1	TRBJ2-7	SVDGQGSYEQY
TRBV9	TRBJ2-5	ASSPGTGYETQY
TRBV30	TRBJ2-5	AWNAREGETQY
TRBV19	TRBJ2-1	ASSPTEVAGTLLYNEQF
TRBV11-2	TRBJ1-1	ASSRDGRFEAF
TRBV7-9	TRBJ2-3	APGGSTDTQY
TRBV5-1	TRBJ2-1	ASSRQTGPGEQF
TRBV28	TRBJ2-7	ASKQYEGFYEQY
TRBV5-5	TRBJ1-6	ASSLASDSPLH
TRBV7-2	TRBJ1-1	ASSPRWGTEAF
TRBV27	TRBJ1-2	ASSPNRGGFYGYT
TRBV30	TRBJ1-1	AWRETGVTTEAF
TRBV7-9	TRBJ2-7	ASSTKGSRLAVQY
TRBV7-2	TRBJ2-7	ASSLVVHYYEQY
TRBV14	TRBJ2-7	ASSQETGILSEQY
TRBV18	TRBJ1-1	ASSVGQVDTEAF
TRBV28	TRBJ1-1	ASSLGTVNTEAF
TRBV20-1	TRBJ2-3	SARVRGTQY
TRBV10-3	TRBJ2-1	AISESIHSGRAGEQF
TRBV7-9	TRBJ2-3	ASIHKGQPGTDTQY
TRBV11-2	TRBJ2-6	ASSQRKSGANVLT
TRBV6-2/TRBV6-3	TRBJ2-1	AISGTPYNEQF
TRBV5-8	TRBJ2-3	ASSPFADSDTQY
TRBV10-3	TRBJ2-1	AISDSASGVNEQF
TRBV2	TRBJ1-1	ASSESRQMNTEAF
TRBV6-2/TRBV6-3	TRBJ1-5	ASSSKDTGVGSNQPQH
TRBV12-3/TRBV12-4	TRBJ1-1	ASSFDRANTEAF